Following are 7 T cell receptor beta chains from one sample sequenced in a study of monozygotic twins with inflammatory bowel disease. TCRdb reprocessed the 5' RACE reads, keeping one entry per CDR3 protein, no DNA. Recorded for this sample: 200,000 to 250,000 distinct CDR3 sequences. Input material: blood. These receptors came from a human donor with ulcerative colitis or Crohn's disease, or a healthy co-twin of an affected twin (not recorded which).

This chain uses TRBV6-2 or TRBV6-3 with TRBJ2-3; TCRdb indicates TRBD2, and absent DNA this call remains unverified. From germline, CDR1 is MNHEY and CDR2 SVGEGT. This CDR3 comprises 15 residues. This chain's CDR3 is CASSGLAGNTDTQYF.

The genes are TRBV7-2 and TRBJ2-7. This CDR3 is built from 15 residues. CDR1 is SGHTA, CDR2 FQGNSA, per germline. The CDR3 sequence: CASSRDPSSTYEQYF.

This sequence joins TRBV18 and TRBJ1-5. The length of the CDR3 is 15 residues. The germline gives CDR1 KGHSH, CDR2 LQKENI. CDR3 in amino acids: CASSPTHHSNQPQHF.

The chain links TRBV7-2 to TRBJ2-2; absent DNA, TCRdb's TRBD1 call cannot be checked. Germline V gives CDR1 SGHTA, CDR2 FQGNSA. This CDR3 region has 14 residues. This chain's CDR3 is CASSLARATGELFF.

The V call is TRBV20-1, the J call TRBJ2-1; checking the TCRdb D call of TRBD2 is not possible without DNA. The CDR3 has 15 residues. Germline values: CDR1 DFQATT, CDR2 SNEGSKA (reference sequence). The CDR3 is CSAGNPSGGNNEQFF.

V and J are TRBV11-2 and TRBJ2-7. Germline loops: CDR1 SGHAT, CDR2 FQNNGV. The CDR3 spans 11 residues. This chain's CDR3 is CASSAPHEQYF.

The rearrangement joins TRBV20-1 to TRBJ2-7; TCRdb's D call, TRBD2, is unchecked because there is no DNA. CDR1 and CDR2 (germline): DFQATT, SNEGSKA (reference sequence). This CDR3 contains 16 residues. The CDR3 sequence: CSDGPLTSGSRYEQYF.